A selection of T cell receptor beta chains follows, all from one sample in a study of cytomegalovirus exposure and HLA in healthy donors. Produced via immunoSEQ multiplex PCR; TCRdb's table is partial and in-frame only. The table counts about 140,000 clones; 2% to 3% lies in the top ten. The sequencing sample was made of PBMCs. The receptors derive from a middle-aged man in good health and CMV-seronegative. Both conserved end residues are trimmed from each CDR3.

>11|TRBV5-5
ASSLGGTGELF
>13|TRBV4-1
ASSQDRGVYTEAF
>12|TRBV10-3
AIEPSGGTDTQY
>12|TRBV4-3
ASSQDQGAGELF
>13|TRBV6-6
ASSSPDRVNYGYT
>13|TRBV10-3
AIRPTSGGQETQY
>12|TRBV7-7
ASSLGGANNEQF
>13|TRBV11-3
ASSLGGGSQETQY
>11|TRBV11-1
ASSSVSYNEQF
>12|TRBV7-7
ASSAGTANTEQY
>13|TRBV11-1
ASSVSTSGPNEQF
>14|TRBV7-2
ASSTFGGQGRNEQF
>14|TRBV27
ASSLTRQGATGELF
>11|TRBV7-6
ASSLGGTYEQY
>13|TRBV11-2
ASSRGTSGGYEQY
>12|TRBV6-6
ASSYSVGSYEQY
>13|TRBV18
ASSPPSGGSYEQY
>12|TRBV9
ASSAEGVITEAF
>12|TRBV6-6
ASSYSTGVVDPF
>11|TRBV7-3
ASSFTGGGEAF